This T cell receptor beta chain comes out of a study of T cell repertoires in cytomegalovirus infection. At the level of the study: Indications came from public TCR beta signatures; they pointed to CMV infection and to a matching HLA type. Points from the study as a whole: CMV carriers having the relevant HLA were flagged by cumulative public TCR beta family frequency.

This clonotype was found a few times. The antigen is undetermined. The germline CDR1 and CDR2 sequences are SEHNR and FQNEAQ (reference sequence). V was clipped by 7 bases and J by 0 bases; unmatched bases: 8. The CDR3 runs 16 residues. One entry per CDR3 protein results from TCRdb running MiXCR on the reads. The table includes fewer than 550,000 distinct CDR3 sequences, about 33% detected once. The source of this sequence is a human donor in good health (CMV status not recorded). Some clones in this sample may be carry-over from other donors' samples. This chain connects TRBV7-9 to TRBJ1-1; 10 bases are shared with TRBD1. Input material: PBMCs. Here the CDR3 DNA reads TGTGCCAGCACTCCGAGACAGGGGGCTTTGAACACTGAAGCTTTCTTT. This gives the protein CASTPRQGALNTEAFF.